This T cell receptor (beta chain) comes out of a study of cytomegalovirus exposure and HLA in healthy donors. Study details: The 120 or so validation repertoires used a platform that matched the one used for the approximately 690 first-cohort repertoires, as a later analysis reported. The study's findings and limits: Subsequent analysis found a tendency for first-cohort TCR clusters to co-occur within the 95 to 150 validation repertoires. Rarity held for most TCR sequences, but there were some public TCRs that occurred in many donors. TCR beta chains numbering some 160 were designated cytomegalovirus-associated.

The CDR3 spans 17 residues. CDR1 and CDR2 from the germline V gene are GTSNPN and SVGIG (reference sequence). V shed 4 bases and J 4 bases; nucleotides not matched to a gene: 13. In regard to this clone: Its antigen is undetermined.

This table comes from immunoSEQ multiplex PCR, and its TCRdb copy is limited to in-frame clones, with some not included. The sample lists around 350,000 clones, around 86% occurring once. The chain combines TRBV30 with TRBJ2-2; TRBD1 aligns across 9 bases. The TCR sequence derives from a woman younger than 30 in good health and CMV-seronegative. Sample: PBMCs. The CDR3 is CAWTPGLGQGATGELFF. The CDR3 coding sequence is TGTGCCTGGACCCCCGGCTTGGGACAGGGAGCCACCGGGGAGCTGTTTTTT.